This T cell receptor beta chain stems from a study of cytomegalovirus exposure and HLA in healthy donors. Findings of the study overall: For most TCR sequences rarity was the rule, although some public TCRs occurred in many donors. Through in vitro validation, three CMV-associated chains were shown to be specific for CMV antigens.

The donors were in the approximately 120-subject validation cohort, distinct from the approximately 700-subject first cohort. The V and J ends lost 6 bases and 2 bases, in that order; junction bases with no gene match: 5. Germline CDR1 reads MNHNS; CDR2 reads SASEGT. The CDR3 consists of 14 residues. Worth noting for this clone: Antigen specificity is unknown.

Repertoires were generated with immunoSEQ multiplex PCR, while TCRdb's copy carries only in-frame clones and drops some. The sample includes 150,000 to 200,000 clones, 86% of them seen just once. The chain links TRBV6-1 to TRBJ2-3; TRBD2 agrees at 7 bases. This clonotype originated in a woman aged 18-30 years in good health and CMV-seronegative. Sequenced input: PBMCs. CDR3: CASRTSRYTDTQYF. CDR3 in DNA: TGTGCCAGCAGGACTAGCAGATACACAGATACGCAGTATTTT.